One and the same sample provided the 4 T cell receptor beta chains below, sequenced in a study of OX40 agonist ivuxolimab in advanced cancers. Library preparation was by the immunoSEQ multiplex PCR assay. TCRdb obtained this table from immuneACCESS and retained in-frame rearrangements with V and J assigned. These tables miss some clones; where compared with another copy, unresolved V genes account for less than half of the shortfall, and the remainder is unexplained. In this sample the table shows fewer than 50,000 clones, 89% of which occur a single time. 15% to 20% of the sample goes to the ten largest clones. The sample here was CD4+ or CD8+ T cells sorted from blood, taken in a trial of the OX40 agonist ivuxolimab. These receptors were obtained from an adult with an advanced solid tumor such as melanoma, head and neck, liver or kidney cancer.

V and J are TRBV21-1 and TRBJ2-3; the table's TRBD2 call for D was not verified on the DNA. TRBV21-1 is a documented pseudogene. CDR3 length: 18 residues. The CDR3 reads CASSKPRLSRYSTDTQYF. The CDR3 DNA follows: TGTGCCAGCAGCAAACCTAGACTATCGCGCTACTCCACAGATACGCAGTATTTT.

The rearrangement joins TRBV6-1 to TRBJ1-1; 7 bases are shared with TRBD1. This CDR3 is built from 12 residues. After removal of 6 bases from V and 5 bases from J, the junction contained 3 bases not matched to a gene. CDR1 MNHNS and CDR2 SASEGT come from the germline V gene. Written as DNA, the CDR3 is TGTGCCAGCAGAGGGGGCGGTACTGAAGCTTTCTTT. Protein product: CASRGGGTEAFF.

V usage is TRBV19 and J usage is TRBJ1-2, with D possibly being TRBD1 (6 bases). V was cut by 5 bases and J by 4 bases, with 14 bases left in between. The CDR3 runs 14 residues. The germline CDR1 and CDR2 sequences are LNHDA and SQIVND (reference sequence). The CDR3 loop is CASSLARGAYGYTF. In DNA form, the CDR3 reads TGTGCCAGTAGTCTCGCCAGGGGTGCCTATGGCTACACCTTC. The whole variable domain, remainder taken from reference TRBV19 and TRBJ1-2, is DGGITQSPKYLFRKEGQNVTLSCEQNLNHDAMYWYRQDPGQGLRLIYYSQIVNDFQKGDIAEGYSVSREKKESFPLTVTSAQKNPTAFYLCASSLARGAYGYTFGSGTRLTVV.

This clone was counted once. V and J are TRBV5-4 and TRBJ1-2; 8 bases agree with TRBD1. This CDR3 contains 15 residues. V lost 1 base, J lost 6 bases, and 8 bases stayed unmatched. Germline CDR1 is SGHNT and CDR2 is YYREEE (reference sequence). Here the CDR3 DNA reads TGTGCCAGCAGCTTGCGGGGCCAGGGGGCTCATGGCTACACCTTC. It encodes CASSLRGQGAHGYTF.